The sequence of this T cell receptor (beta chain) was determined in a study of cytomegalovirus exposure and HLA in healthy donors. V lost 4 bases, J lost 4 bases, and 10 bases lay in between. Germline loops: CDR1 SGHVS, CDR2 FQNEAQ. The CDR3 length is 13 residues. Amplification used 60 Vbeta primers and 13 Jbeta primers. Repertoires were generated with immunoSEQ multiplex PCR, while TCRdb's copy carries only in-frame clones and drops some. The data show about 150,000 clones, roughly 85% seen once. The chain joins TRBV7-8 to TRBJ1-2, with D possibly matching TRBD1 (5 bases). The sequencing input was PBMCs. The TCR originated in a boy younger than 10 in good health and CMV-seronegative. The CDR3 sequence is CASSSRTFYGYTF. CDR3 nucleotide sequence: TGTGCCAGCAGCTCCAGGACATTCTATGGCTACACCTTC.